The source of this TCR beta chain is a study of T cell responses to AZD1222 COVID-19 vaccine. The wider study: Whether given at about 4 or about 12 weeks, second doses were pooled.

Germline loops: CDR1 MNHNS, CDR2 SASEGT. V shed 2 bases, J shed 0 bases, and the junction held 7 bases outside the gene matches. CDR3 length: 17 amino acids. Findings and caveats of the study: Increases in Spike-specific TCR breadth and depth were seen after two AZD1222 doses. Vaccine-associated CD4 TCRs ranged over spike, dominating at 160-218 and 743-854.

The data were produced by immunoSEQ multiplex PCR, yet TCRdb's version contains in-frame clones alone and is incomplete. The table has 130,000 to 150,000 clones, about 91% seen once. Turning to this clone: Its antigen is as yet unknown.

The chain is built from TRBV6-1 and TRBJ1-3; TRBD1 matches 7 bases. The receptor was derived from an adult in good health. Specimen: peripheral blood, collected on day 0 of AZD1222 vaccination. CDR3 loop: CASSEPRDSFSGNTIYF. In nucleotides, the CDR3 is TGTGCCAGCAGTGAACCACGGGACAGCTTCTCTGGAAACACCATATATTTT.